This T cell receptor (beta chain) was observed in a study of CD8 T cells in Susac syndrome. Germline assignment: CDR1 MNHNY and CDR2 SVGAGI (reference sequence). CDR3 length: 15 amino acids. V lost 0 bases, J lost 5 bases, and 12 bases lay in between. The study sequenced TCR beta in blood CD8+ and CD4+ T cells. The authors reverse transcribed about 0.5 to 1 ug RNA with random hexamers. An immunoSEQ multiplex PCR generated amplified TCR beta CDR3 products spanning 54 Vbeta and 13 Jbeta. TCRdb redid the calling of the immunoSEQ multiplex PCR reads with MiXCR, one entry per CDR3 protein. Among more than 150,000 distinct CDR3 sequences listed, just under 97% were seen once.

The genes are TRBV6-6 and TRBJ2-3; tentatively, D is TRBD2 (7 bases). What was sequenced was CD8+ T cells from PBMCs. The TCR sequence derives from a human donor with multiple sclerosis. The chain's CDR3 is CASSYSGGAGDTQYF. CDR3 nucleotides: TGTGCCAGCAGTTACTCAGGGGGGGCCGGAGATACGCAGTATTTT.